This T cell receptor (beta chain) was profiled in a study of T cell responses to AZD1222 COVID-19 vaccine (dated by TCRdb to about 2021). As for the study more broadly: AZD1222 recipients whose second dose came at about 4 weeks and those whose second dose came at about 12 weeks were combined into one group, since spike-specific TCR depth and breadth did not differ between the two schedules. A total of about 250 trial participants underwent TCR sequencing, of whom nearly 210 had received two doses of AZD1222 and some 26 had received two doses of the MenACWY control vaccine. Trial participants were enrolled by age into 18-55, 56-69 and 70-plus year subgroups, with about 150, 28 and 57 TCR-sequenced participants respectively. Results and caveats for the whole study, not just this receptor: Because no day 14 peak-response samples were available, repertoires were characterized only after the peak T cell response. The 56-69-year group was small, and its depth increase did not reach significance, likely because of low power. Conclusions about previously exposed vaccinees are limited because only a handful of AZD1222 recipients were SARS-CoV-2 seropositive at baseline. CD4 TCRs associated with the vaccine covered the entire spike protein, and the dominant responses were in regions 160-218 and 743-854. A significant rise in spike-specific TCR breadth and depth was observed after two AZD1222 doses relative to day 0 and relative to MenACWY recipients. Participants were mostly white British and included more females than males, and it was suggested by the authors that clonal diversity may have been underestimated. Reportedly, close to half of the unique spike-specific TCRs recognized epitopes lying outside the regions that are mutated in the B.1.351 and B.1.1.7 variants.

CDR1 SGDLS and CDR2 YYNGEE were looked up in the germline V gene. V is shortened by 4 bases, J by 7 bases, and the region joining them spans 13 bases. The CDR3 runs 13 residues from the cysteine to the phenylalanine. Only the CDR3 part of the read is kept: 39 bases, read in frame from the first base. This clone has just one count. There is no known antigen for this receptor. Base qualities are not recorded, but no much larger clone differs from it by a single base. The CDR3 regions of human TCRbeta chains were analyzed by immunosequencing. The original methods were these. TCRs in the repertoires were matched against a reference library of SARS-CoV-2-specific TCRs that had been generated with the MIRA antigen-specificity platform. Breadth was defined as the fraction of unique TCRs that were SARS-CoV-2-associated, and depth was defined as the fraction of total T cells that were SARS-CoV-2-associated. Using the MIRA data, every spike-specific TCR was mapped to the spike region that the TCR reacted to and assigned to either a CD4 or a CD8 class. Log10-transformed breadth and depth values were compared by one-way ANOVA with Sidak's multiple comparisons tests. The table was pulled from immuneACCESS by TCRdb, which kept in-frame rearrangements only. Such tables lose some clones; where checked, under half of the loss comes from unresolved V genes, and the rest has no known cause. The V and J calls and clone size were taken over from that table, and D and trimming were inferred from the DNA. For this sample the table gives over 100,000 clones, of which 80% to 85% were detected only once. The ten top clones hold under 10% of the sample.

Per the publication, the time point label means: baseline before first vaccination. The vaccinee samples were drawn from two UK trials, COV001 and COV002, one of which was a single-blind randomized controlled phase 2/3 trial testing AZD1222 (ChAdOx1 nCoV-19) in healthy adults. Trial participant PBMC samples were collected at day 0 and day 28 after the second dose for TCRbeta chain sequencing. This specimen consisted of peripheral blood, obtained on day 0 of AZD1222 vaccination. The rearrangement joined TRBV9 to TRBJ2-3, and TRBD2 may be the D gene, going by 6 matching bases. The origin of this receptor is an adult in good health. The nucleotides are TGTGCCAGCAGCCTCGGGACTGCCCATACGCAGTATTTT. Its translation is CASSLGTAHTQYF.